A selection of T cell receptor beta chains follows, all from one sample in a study of cytotoxic CD8 clonotypes in ibrutinib-treated CLL. Only in-frame clones appear in the TCRdb table, and some are missing; sequencing was by immunoSEQ multiplex PCR. The table includes roughly 190,000 clones, over 60% detected once. This specimen consisted of PBMCs, obtained after 24 months of ibrutinib treatment. The source of these receptors is a human donor with chronic lymphocytic leukemia. The CDR3 runs from the conserved cysteine through the conserved F or W. The order of the fields is clone size, J gene, V gene, D gene, CDR3 protein, CDR3 DNA. The D gene is left open where the match is weak. For some rows the clone size is stated as once, few or many, or as a class when expanded; others skip it.

abundance: .; j_gene: TRBJ1-1; v_gene: TRBV20-1; d_gene: .; CDR3aa: CSATPGIEAFF; CDR3nt: TGCAGTGCAACCCCCGGAATAGAAGCTTTCTTT
abundance: .; j_gene: TRBJ1-2; v_gene: TRBV27; d_gene: .; CDR3aa: CASSLSGRVYGYTF; CDR3nt: TGTGCCAGCAGTTTAAGTGGCAGGGTTTATGGCTACACCTTC
abundance: .; j_gene: TRBJ2-5; v_gene: TRBV7-2; d_gene: TRBD2; CDR3aa: CASSLTGGPRETQYF; CDR3nt: TGTGCCAGCAGCTTAACGGGAGGGCCTCGAGAGACCCAGTACTTC
abundance: .; j_gene: TRBJ1-5; v_gene: TRBV5-1; d_gene: .; CDR3aa: CASSYYQPQHF; CDR3nt: TGCGCCAGCAGCTACTATCAGCCCCAGCATTTT
abundance: .; j_gene: TRBJ2-5; v_gene: TRBV19; d_gene: .; CDR3aa: CASSFIADQETQYF; CDR3nt: TGTGCCAGTAGTTTTATAGCGGACCAAGAGACCCAGTACTTC
abundance: .; j_gene: TRBJ2-7; v_gene: TRBV30; d_gene: .; CDR3aa: CAGGRPYEQYF; CDR3nt: TGTGCGGGGGGGCGGCCCTACGAGCAGTACTTC
abundance: few; j_gene: TRBJ2-1; v_gene: TRBV28; d_gene: TRBD1; CDR3aa: CASRTGGGYNEQFF; CDR3nt: TGTGCCAGCAGGACAGGGGGCGGCTACAATGAGCAGTTCTTC
abundance: .; j_gene: TRBJ2-5; v_gene: TRBV7-2; d_gene: .; CDR3aa: CASSLDPGVETQYF; CDR3nt: TGTGCCAGCAGCTTAGACCCGGGGGTAGAGACCCAGTACTTC
abundance: .; j_gene: TRBJ1-2; v_gene: TRBV18; d_gene: .; CDR3aa: CASSLGVSNYGYTF; CDR3nt: TGTGCCAGCTCGTTGGGCGTATCTAACTATGGCTACACCTTC
abundance: .; j_gene: TRBJ2-5; v_gene: TRBV7-9; d_gene: .; CDR3aa: CASSLGQTQYF; CDR3nt: TGTGCCAGCAGCCTAGGTCAGACCCAGTACTTC
abundance: .; j_gene: TRBJ2-7; v_gene: TRBV5-1; d_gene: TRBD1; CDR3aa: CASSEGQGDFSYEQYF; CDR3nt: TGCGCCAGCAGCGAAGGACAGGGGGATTTTTCCTACGAGCAGTACTTC
abundance: .; j_gene: TRBJ2-7; v_gene: TRBV7-9; d_gene: .; CDR3aa: CASSSRGEQYF; CDR3nt: TGTGCCAGCAGTTCCCGCGGCGAGCAGTACTTC
abundance: .; j_gene: TRBJ2-7; v_gene: TRBV9; d_gene: .; CDR3aa: CASSPLGVSYEQYF; CDR3nt: TGTGCCAGCAGCCCCCTCGGGGTCTCCTACGAGCAGTACTTC
abundance: .; j_gene: TRBJ2-7; v_gene: TRBV7-2; d_gene: .; CDR3aa: CASNQGFPYEQYF; CDR3nt: TGTGCCAGCAACCAGGGGTTTCCCTACGAGCAGTACTTC
abundance: .; j_gene: TRBJ1-1; v_gene: TRBV30; d_gene: .; CDR3aa: CAWSMDRGRAFF; CDR3nt: TGTGCCTGGAGTATGGACCGCGGAAGAGCTTTCTTT